The TCR beta chain described here comes from a study of cytomegalovirus exposure and HLA in healthy donors. Findings and caveats of the study: Accurate predictions that matched the HLA-A and HLA-B alleles of most subjects were reportedly made from TCR beta sequences. TCR beta sequences numbering over 15,000 were associated with HLA alleles at 0.05 false discovery rate in a later analysis. By HLA locus, TCR association rates varied in a later analysis, with DRB1 showing the most and HLA-C the fewest.

Per the germline V gene, CDR1 is LNHNV and CDR2 is YYDKDF (reference sequence). V was clipped by 3 bases and J by 11 bases; unmatched bases: 2. CDR3 length equals 12 residues. PCR involved 60 Vbeta and 13 Jbeta primers. Authors' methods: Around 9.9 million shared chains were among the roughly 80 million unique TCR beta chains that a later analysis counted. TCRdb's table, derived via immunoSEQ multiplex PCR, lists solely in-frame clones and lacks some. V and J calls and clone size are copied from that table; D and trimming were computed from the DNA. The top ten clones hold roughly 10% of a sample with some 140,000 clones, around 85% of them seen once. About this clone: The antigen is not known.

The chain carries TRBV15 and TRBJ2-1, with 9 nucleotides matching TRBD1. This receptor was taken from a woman aged 50 to 65 in good health and CMV-seropositive. The sequenced material came from PBMCs. The CDR3, as DNA: TGTGCCACCAGCAGTGGGACAGGGCAGCAGTTCTTC. Its translation is CATSSGTGQQFF.